This T cell receptor (beta chain) was profiled in a study of blood T cells in healthy people across ages. Primers used in a second PCR of about 6 to 11 cycles were a sample-barcoded 5' primer and a J-beta primer mix. TCRdb itself ran the 5' RACE reads through MiXCR, one entry per CDR3 protein. The sample has around 1,600,000 distinct CDR3 sequences, approximately 42% seen once. This clonotype was picked up a small number of times. Its antigen is unidentified. The donors, healthy Caucasians from Russia, were aged roughly 6 to 90. Isolation per sample recovered at least 6.5 million PBMCs. The V and J ends lost 0 bases and 6 bases respectively, with 9 bases between them. This CDR3 is built from 14 residues. CDR1 MNHEY and CDR2 SVGAGI come from the germline V gene. General observations from the study: Comparison with aged donors showed that long-lived donors had more naive CD4+ cells and higher diversity. A conclusive naive versus antigen-experienced comparison was prevented by the unsorted PBMCs.

Sample: blood. The receptor comes from a woman between 18 and 29 years old in good health. The chain links TRBV6-5 to TRBJ2-1; maybe TRBD2 (5 bases). This chain's CDR3 is CASSYSRVLNEQFF. CDR3 nucleotides: TGTGCCAGCAGTTACTCGAGGGTTCTCAATGAGCAGTTCTTC.